The 6 T cell receptor beta chains listed next were all sequenced from one sample in a study of T cell repertoires in cytomegalovirus infection. Their antigens are not known. TCRdb itself ran the reads through MiXCR, one entry per CDR3 protein. The table shows around 770,000 distinct CDR3 sequences, with almost 30% occurring only once. Sequences were derived from cultured CD8+ T cells from PBMCs, sampled from culture after CMV antigen stimulation. These receptors came from a human donor in good health (CMV status not recorded). Some clones in this sample may be carry-over from other donors' samples.

The rearrangement links TRBV6-2 or TRBV6-3 to TRBJ2-7; TRBD1 aligns across 8 bases. This CDR3 has 13 amino acids. Germline V lookup: CDR1 MNHEY, CDR2 SVGEGT. The junction had 7 bases not matched to a gene; V was cut back by 9 bases and J by 3 bases. CDR3 nucleotide sequence: TGTGCCAGTCGGACAGGGCTACTCTACGAGCAGTACGTC. It encodes CASRTGLLYEQYV.

CDR3 in DNA: TGTGCCAGTAAAGAGGGGACAGGGCGGTTTCAAGAGACCCAGTACTTC. Protein product: CASKEGTGRFQETQYF. The V gene is TRBV19, the J gene TRBJ2-5, with 9 positions matching TRBD1. Per the germline V gene, CDR1 is LNHDA and CDR2 is SQIVND (reference sequence). V lost 7 bases and J lost 2; bases outside the gene matches: 11. The CDR3 has 16 residues. The full variable domain, its missing parts supplied by reference TRBV19 and TRBJ2-5, is DGGITQSPKYLFRKEGQNVTLSCEQNLNHDAMYWYRQDPGQGLRLIYYSQIVNDFQKGDIAEGYSVSREKKESFPLTVTSAQKNPTAFYLCASKEGTGRFQETQYFGPGTRLLVL.

The chain employs TRBV7-8 and TRBJ2-3; 11 positions agree with TRBD2. The germline gives CDR1 SGHVS, CDR2 FQNEAQ. The CDR3 sequence is 20 residues long. The V and J ends lost 4 bases and 3 bases, in that order; junction bases with no gene match: 18. CDR3 nucleotide sequence: TGTGCCAGCAGCTCCTCGGGTAGCGGGGGGGTAGTTTCGGTGACAGATACGCAGTATTTT. Encoded protein: CASSSSGSGGVVSVTDTQYF.

This clonotype was seen a few times. This rearrangement joins TRBV6-2 or TRBV6-3 to TRBJ2-1; 8 positions agree with TRBD1. V was pared by 3 bases and J by 0 bases, with 4 bases of the junction left unmatched. The CDR3 sequence is 16 residues long. CDR1 is MNHEY, CDR2 SVGEGT, per germline. The CDR3 loop reads CASSYLDRVSYNEQFF. In DNA form, the CDR3 reads TGTGCCAGCAGTTATTTGGACAGGGTCTCCTACAATGAGCAGTTCTTC.

The gene calls are TRBV7-9 and TRBJ1-6; 8 bases map to TRBD1. CDR1 is SEHNR and CDR2 is FQNEAQ in the germline V gene (reference sequence). The CDR3 loop spans 16 amino acids. Trimming cost V 0 bases and J 7 bases; bases outside gene matches: 5. The CDR3 region is CASSLADRQGNSPLHF. CDR3 DNA: TGTGCCAGCAGCTTAGCGGATAGACAGGGGAATTCACCCCTCCACTTT.

The rearrangement joins TRBV19 to TRBJ1-5; D is perhaps TRBD1 (6 bases). The CDR3 loop spans 16 amino acids. V lost 8 bases and J 5 bases, leaving 22 bases between the germline ends. The germline gives CDR1 LNHDA, CDR2 SQIVND (reference sequence). CDR3 nucleotide sequence: TGTGCCAGTCAAACAGGGAGGGCTTATCGCGATCAGCCCCAGCATTTT. Protein product: CASQTGRAYRDQPQHF. Supplemented by reference TRBV19 and TRBJ1-5, the full variable domain reads DGGITQSPKYLFRKEGQNVTLSCEQNLNHDAMYWYRQDPGQGLRLIYYSQIVNDFQKGDIAEGYSVSREKKESFPLTVTSAQKNPTAFYLCASQTGRAYRDQPQHFGDGTRLSIL.